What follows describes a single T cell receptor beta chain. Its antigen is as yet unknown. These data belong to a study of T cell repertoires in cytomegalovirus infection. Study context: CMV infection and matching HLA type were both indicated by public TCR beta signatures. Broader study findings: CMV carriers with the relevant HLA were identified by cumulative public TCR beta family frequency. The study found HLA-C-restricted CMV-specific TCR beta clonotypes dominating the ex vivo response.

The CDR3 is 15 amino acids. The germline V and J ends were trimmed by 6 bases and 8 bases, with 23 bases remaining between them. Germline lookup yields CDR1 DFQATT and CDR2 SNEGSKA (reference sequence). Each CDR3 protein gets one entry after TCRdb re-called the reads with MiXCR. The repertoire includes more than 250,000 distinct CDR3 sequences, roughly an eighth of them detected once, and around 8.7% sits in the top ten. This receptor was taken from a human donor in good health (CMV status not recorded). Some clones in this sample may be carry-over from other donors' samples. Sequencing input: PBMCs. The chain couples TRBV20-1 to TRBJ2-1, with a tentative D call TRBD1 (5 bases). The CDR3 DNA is TGCAGTGCCCCGCCGGGCCAGGGAAAAGTGGATGAGCAGTTCTTC. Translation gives CSAPPGQGKVDEQFF.